These T cell receptor beta chains were read from a single sample in a study of T cell responses to AZD1222 COVID-19 vaccine. The table came from immunoSEQ multiplex PCR; TCRdb's copy has only in-frame clones and leaves some out. The sample contains approximately 170,000 clones, roughly 88% of which appear only once. The material was peripheral blood, obtained 28 days after the second AZD1222 dose. The receptors shown here come from an adult who received the AZD1222 COVID-19 vaccine. The CDR3 runs from the conserved cysteine through the conserved F or W. The order of the fields is D gene, clone size, V gene, J gene, CDR3 protein, CDR3 DNA. D genes are given only for firm matches. The listing skips clone size in some rows; elsewhere it reads once, few, many or a size class.

-	-	TRBV18	TRBJ1-6	CASSPPRSAYNSPLHF	TGTGCCAGCTCACCACCTAGATCAGCTTATAATTCACCCCTCCACTTT
TRBD1	-	TRBV25-1	TRBJ1-2	CASSANVLAGGAYTF	TGTGCCAGCAGTGCAAATGTTCTGGCAGGGGGAGCCTACACCTTC
-	-	TRBV7-8	TRBJ2-7	CASSRETVLGQYF	TGTGCCAGCAGCCGTGAGACGGTTCTGGGGCAGTACTTC
-	-	TRBV27	TRBJ2-1	CASSLSGGVYNEQFF	TGTGCCAGCAGTTTATCAGGGGGGGTGTACAATGAGCAGTTCTTC
-	once	TRBV19	TRBJ2-7	CASSTVSGNSYEQYF	TGTGCCAGTAGTACAGTCTCCGGGAACTCCTACGAGCAGTACTTC
TRBD2	-	TRBV4-2	TRBJ2-1	CASSQAAGGSYNEQFF	TGTGCCAGCAGCCAAGCGGCGGGGGGCTCCTACAATGAGCAGTTCTTC
-	-	TRBV3-1/TRBV3-2	TRBJ2-7	CASSQDLAGSPRQYF	TGTGCCAGCAGCCAAGATCTGGCAGGTAGTCCGCGGCAGTACTTC
-	few	TRBV11-1	TRBJ1-5	CASSLDGKGNQPQHF	TGTGCCAGCAGCTTAGACGGGAAGGGGAATCAGCCCCAGCATTTT
-	-	TRBV5-4	TRBJ2-7	CASSLSQGEAYEQYF	TGTGCCAGCAGCTTGAGTCAGGGGGAGGCCTACGAGCAGTACTTC
-	-	TRBV28	TRBJ2-3	CASSLWSGVADTQYF	TGTGCCAGCAGTTTATGGTCAGGGGTTGCAGATACGCAGTATTTT
-	-	TRBV11-2	TRBJ2-7	CASSPLKRDSSYEQYF	TGTGCCAGCAGCCCGTTAAAGCGGGACAGCTCCTACGAGCAGTACTTC
-	-	TRBV10-1	TRBJ1-3	CASRGSGSGNTIYF	TGCGCCAGCAGGGGATCGGGCTCTGGAAACACCATATATTTT
TRBD1	few	TRBV13	TRBJ1-2	CASSLRQGPNYGYTF	TGTGCCAGCAGCTTACGACAGGGACCTAACTATGGCTACACCTTC